Presented here are 18 T cell receptor beta chains from one specimen sequenced in a study of blood T cell repertoires in COVID-19. Some clones are missing from TCRdb's copy, which holds only in-frame ones; the method was immunoSEQ multiplex PCR. The sample contains around 100,000 clones, 80% to 95% of which appear only once. The specimen was peripheral blood. The receptors come from a man aged 45-60 years with active COVID-19.

This rearrangement joins TRBV9 to TRBJ2-7; perhaps TRBD1 as D (5 bases). The CDR3 spans 14 residues. V lost 0 bases and J 2 bases, leaving 9 bases between the germline ends. Germline values: CDR1 SGDLS, CDR2 YYNGEE. In DNA form, the CDR3 reads TGTGCCAGCAGCGTAGAAGGGGTTACCTACGAGCAGTACGTC. Residues: CASSVEGVTYEQYV.

The chain recombines TRBV6-6 with TRBJ2-1; D gene unclear. In germline, CDR1 is MNHNY, CDR2 SVGAGI (reference sequence). Trimming shortened V by 5 bases and J by 5 bases, and 4 bases separated the two germline ends. The CDR3 contains 11 residues. The DNA for the CDR3 is TGTGCCAGCAGTGGCAACAATGAGCAGTTCTTC. Its protein product is CASSGNNEQFF.

The V and J genes are TRBV9 and TRBJ1-5; D gene uncertain. Trimming took off 3 bases at V and 0 bases at J, with 7 bases between the two ends. This CDR3 has 14 residues. Germline lookup yields CDR1 SGDLS and CDR2 YYNGEE. CDR3 amino acids: CASSATYSNQPQHF. In DNA form, the CDR3 reads TGTGCCAGCAGCGCGACATATAGCAATCAGCCCCAGCATTTT. Together with reference TRBV9 and TRBJ1-5, the CDR3 gives the full variable domain: DSGVTQTPKHLITATGQRVTLRCSPRSGDLSVYWYQQSLDQGLQFLIQYYNGEERAKGNILERFSAQQFPDLHSELNLSSLELGDSALYFCASSATYSNQPQHFGDGTRLSIL.

The chain combines TRBV27 with TRBJ1-2, with D possibly being TRBD1 (6 bases). The CDR3 sequence is 16 residues long. V lost 5 bases and J 4 bases, leaving 20 bases between the germline ends. Germline CDR1 MNHEY, CDR2 SMNVEV (reference sequence). The CDR3 spells CASSVGRQAAFYGYTF. CDR3 in DNA: TGTGCCAGCAGTGTTGGGCGACAGGCGGCCTTCTATGGCTACACCTTC.

The chain carries TRBV6-2 or TRBV6-3 and TRBJ2-1; TRBD2 matches 11 bases. Looked up from germline, CDR1 is MNHEY and CDR2 is SVGEGT. J gave up 4 bases and V 5 bases, and 4 bases lay outside the gene matches. The CDR3 is made up of 15 amino acids. CDR3 in amino acids: CASSRLAGQYNEQFF. CDR3 DNA sequence: TGTGCCAGCAGTAGACTAGCGGGACAATACAATGAGCAGTTCTTC.

The V and J genes are TRBV9 and TRBJ2-3; 13 bases line up with TRBD2. CDR3 length: 17 residues. CDR1 is SGDLS, CDR2 YYNGEE, per germline. V was pared by 0 bases and J by 8 bases, with 9 bases of the junction left unmatched. CDR3 loop: CASSVGTSGGAFGTQYF. The CDR3 nucleotides are TGTGCCAGCAGCGTAGGTACTAGCGGGGGGGCATTTGGTACGCAGTATTTT.

The V call is TRBV27, the J call TRBJ1-1, with D tentatively TRBD1 (6 bases). With 6 bases removed from V and 6 bases from J, the gap between germline ends came to 14 bases. Germline V CDR1 and CDR2: MNHEY, SMNVEV (reference sequence). The CDR3 is made up of 13 amino acids. CDR3 loop: CASRADAGAEAFF. Here the CDR3 DNA reads TGTGCCAGCAGGGCCGATGCAGGGGCTGAAGCTTTCTTT.

In this sample, this clone turned up a few times. The chain carries TRBV7-2 and TRBJ2-4; 10 nucleotides agree with TRBD1. Per germline, CDR1 SGHTA and CDR2 FQGNSA. The length of the CDR3 is 14 residues. V lost 5 bases to trimming and J lost 9 bases; unmatched junction nucleotides: 7. The CDR3 bases are TGTGCCAGCAGCCCAGGACAGGGGGGGGGCATTCAGTACTTC. Protein sequence: CASSPGQGGGIQYF.

The rearrangement uses TRBV7-9 and TRBJ2-7; no clear D gene. Germline lookup yields CDR1 SEHNR and CDR2 FQNEAQ (reference sequence). The V end lost 4 bases, the J end lost 0 bases, and 7 bases lay between the germline ends. This CDR3 is 13 amino acids long. The CDR3 DNA sequence: TGTGCCAGCAGCTCCTCTAGCTCCTACGAGCAGTACGTC. Translated: CASSSSSSYEQYV.

This clone was seen a few times. The chain joins TRBV7-8 to TRBJ2-5; TRBD1 agrees at 8 bases. V gave up 2 bases and J gave up 1 base; unmatched junction bases: 6. Germline lookup yields CDR1 SGHVS and CDR2 FQNEAQ. The CDR3 spans 16 residues. The CDR3 protein is CASSLQRTGRQETQYF. In DNA, the CDR3 is TGTGCCAGCAGCTTACAAAGGACAGGGCGCCAAGAGACCCAGTACTTC.

This clone was seen only a few times. CDR3 protein: CASSVPGQGALSGNTIYF. The CDR3 coding sequence is TGTGCCAGCAGTGTCCCGGGACAGGGGGCTCTTTCTGGAAACACCATATATTTT. V usage is TRBV6-1 and J usage is TRBJ1-3; TRBD1 matches at 12 bases. Looked up from germline, CDR1 is MNHNS and CDR2 is SASEGT. The junction had 8 bases not matched to a gene; V was cut back by 4 bases and J by 1 base. The CDR3 covers 18 residues.

The chain links TRBV5-5 to TRBJ1-1; D uncertain. The CDR3 spans 12 residues. Germline V gene lookup returns CDR1 SGHKS and CDR2 YYEKEE (reference sequence). The V end was cut by 6 bases, the J end by 5 bases, with 11 bases between. The CDR3 spells CASTLGWTEAFF. The CDR3 DNA sequence: TGTGCCAGCACCCTAGGCTGGACTGAAGCTTTCTTT.

The chain has TRBV2 and TRBJ2-5; 7 nucleotides agree with TRBD2. The germline V gene encodes CDR1 SNHLY and CDR2 FYNNEI. This CDR3 is 13 amino acids long. V dropped 10 bases and J dropped 2; count of bases not matched to a gene: 7. The DNA for the CDR3 is TGTGCCAACGGGAGGCCGGGACAAGAGACCCAGTACTTC. Protein: CANGRPGQETQYF. The whole variable domain, filled in from reference TRBV2 and TRBJ2-5, reads EPEVTQTPSHQVTQMGQEVILRCVPISNHLYFYWYRQILGQKVEFLVSFYNNEISEKSEIFDDQFSVERPDGSNFTLKIRSTKLEDSAMYFCANGRPGQETQYFGPGTRLLVL.

This chain uses TRBV11-2 with TRBJ2-1; D may be TRBD2 (5 bases). Germline-derived CDR1 and CDR2 are SGHAT and FQNNGV. The CDR3 length is 17 residues. Trimming shortened V by 5 bases and J by 0 bases, and 17 bases separated the two germline ends. The CDR3 DNA reads TGTGCCAGCAGCGCCGGCGTCGGCGGGCCCTCCTACAATGAGCAGTTCTTC. This gives the protein CASSAGVGGPSYNEQFF.

The chain uses TRBV13 and TRBJ1-1, with no clear D. Germline V lookup: CDR1 PRHDT, CDR2 FYEKMQ (reference sequence). V dropped 2 bases and J dropped 6 bases, with 10 bases sitting between them. The CDR3 runs 13 residues. The CDR3 region has the DNA TGTGCCAGCAGCTTACGAGGAAGCCCTGAAGCTTTCTTT. It specifies CASSLRGSPEAFF.

The CDR3 reads CASSIRRDLYGNTIYF. DNA of the CDR3: TGTGCCAGTAGTATTCGCCGGGATTTGTACGGAAACACCATATATTTT. This rearrangement joins TRBV19 to TRBJ1-3, with D uncertain. This CDR3 spans 16 amino acids. Looked up from germline, CDR1 is LNHDA and CDR2 is SQIVND (reference sequence). Trimming shortened V by 3 bases and J by 4 bases, and 16 bases separated the two germline ends. The complete variable domain, with remaining parts taken from reference TRBV19 and TRBJ1-3, reads DGGITQSPKYLFRKEGQNVTLSCEQNLNHDAMYWYRQDPGQGLRLIYYSQIVNDFQKGDIAEGYSVSREKKESFPLTVTSAQKNPTAFYLCASSIRRDLYGNTIYFGEGSWLTVV.

The chain carries TRBV7-2 and TRBJ2-3, with 9 positions matching TRBD2. Trimming removed 0 bases from V and 4 bases from J; junction bases left unmatched: 8. The germline V gene has CDR1 SGHTA and CDR2 FQGNSA. The CDR3 sequence is 17 residues long. CDR3 amino acids: CASSLASSGRRADTQYF. The CDR3 bases are TGTGCCAGCAGCTTAGCGAGTAGCGGGAGAAGAGCAGATACGCAGTATTTT.

The V and J genes are TRBV10-2 and TRBJ1-1; no clear D. Trimming shortened V by 8 bases and J by 0 bases, and 13 bases separated the two germline ends. Germline CDR1 and CDR2: WSHSY and SAAADI. This CDR3 spans 14 amino acids. CDR3 sequence reads: CASQPGSMNTEAFF. In DNA, the CDR3 is TGCGCCAGCCAACCGGGATCGATGAACACTGAAGCTTTCTTT.